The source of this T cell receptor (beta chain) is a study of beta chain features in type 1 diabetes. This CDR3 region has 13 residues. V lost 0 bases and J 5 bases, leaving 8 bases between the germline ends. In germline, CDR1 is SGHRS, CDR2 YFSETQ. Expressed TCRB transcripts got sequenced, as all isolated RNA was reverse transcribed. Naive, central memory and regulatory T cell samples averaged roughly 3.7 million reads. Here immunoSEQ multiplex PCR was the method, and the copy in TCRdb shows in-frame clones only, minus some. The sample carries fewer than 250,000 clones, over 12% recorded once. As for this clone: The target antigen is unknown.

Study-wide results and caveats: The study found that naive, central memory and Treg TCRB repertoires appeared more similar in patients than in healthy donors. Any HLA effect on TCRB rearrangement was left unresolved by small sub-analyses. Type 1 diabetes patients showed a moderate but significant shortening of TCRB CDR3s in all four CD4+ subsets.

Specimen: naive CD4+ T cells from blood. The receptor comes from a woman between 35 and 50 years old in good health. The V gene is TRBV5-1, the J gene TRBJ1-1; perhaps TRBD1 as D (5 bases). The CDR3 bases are TGCGCCAGCAGCTTGGACGGGGGGACTGAAGCTTTCTTT. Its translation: CASSLDGGTEAFF.